Below are 10 T cell receptor beta chains sequenced from a single sample in a study of human thymus T cells (dated by TCRdb to about 2020). The thymus tissue came from surgical resects taken out during corrective cardiac surgery. Library preparation used the immunoSEQ multiplex PCR assay. The clones in this table, taken by TCRdb from immuneACCESS, are in-frame only. Not every clone is retained; where verified, under half of the shortfall comes from an unresolved V gene, and the cause of the rest is unknown. This sample holds tens of thousands of clones; 85% to 95% were observed only once. Jointly, the top ten make up about 0.03% of the sample. Sequencing was done on a sample of thymus tissue. The receptor source for this set is a girl in the first two years of life with a congenital heart defect but otherwise immunologically healthy.

The rearrangement joins TRBV5-1 to TRBJ2-4; TRBD1 is a possible D gene (6 bases). Trimming removed 4 bases from V and 0 bases from J, with 11 bases in between. There are 15 residues in the CDR3. Germline-derived CDR1 and CDR2 are SGHRS and YFSETQ. CDR3: CASSLDRLAKNIQYF. The CDR3 coding sequence is TGCGCCAGCAGCCTAGACAGGCTAGCCAAAAACATTCAGTACTTC.

This sequence joins TRBV29-1 and TRBJ2-1; 11 bases match TRBD2. With 7 bases clipped from V and 4 bases from J, the junction kept 12 bases outside the gene matches. CDR3 size: 16 residues. The germline V gene encodes CDR1 SQVTM and CDR2 ANQGSEA. CDR3 protein: CSAIPPTSGTYNEQFF. For the CDR3, the DNA is TGCAGCGCGATACCCCCGACTAGCGGGACTTACAATGAGCAGTTCTTC.

The chain couples TRBV28 to TRBJ1-5, with D uncertain. The germline V and J ends were trimmed by 5 bases and 0 bases, with 11 bases remaining between them. The CDR3 runs 15 residues. The germline CDR1 and CDR2 sequences are MDHEN and SYDVKM. CDR3 coding DNA: TGTGCCAGCAGTGCCCCGGGATATAGCAATCAGCCCCAGCATTTT. It translates to CASSAPGYSNQPQHF.

This clone was counted once. The CDR3 DNA reads as TGTGCCAGCAGCTTGAGCAATCAGCCCCAGCATTTT. Protein product: CASSLSNQPQHF. The chain employs TRBV7-9 and TRBJ1-5; the D is unclear. This CDR3 is 12 amino acids long. Trimming left V 3 bases short and J 1 base short, with 1 base between. Germline CDR1 is SEHNR and CDR2 is FQNEAQ (reference sequence).

The chain combines TRBV19 with TRBJ2-7, with D tentatively TRBD2 (6 bases). The CDR3 has 16 residues. CDR1 and CDR2 (germline): LNHDA, SQIVND (reference sequence). Trimming pared 4 bases from V and 2 bases from J, leaving 18 bases between. CDR3 bases: TGTGCCAGTAGTAGGGGGGTGAGGGCCTACCCCTACGAGCAGTACTTC. Translating gives CASSRGVRAYPYEQYF.

V gene TRBV4-2 combines with J gene TRBJ2-7, with D perhaps TRBD1 (7 bases). This CDR3 comprises 17 residues. V was shortened by 4 bases and J by 0 bases, with 19 bases between the two germline ends. CDR1 and CDR2 (germline): LGHNA, YNFKEQ. CDR3 in DNA: TGTGCCAGCAGCCCAAGCCCCCGGCGGGACAGCTCCTACGAGCAGTACTTC. Encoded protein: CASSPSPRRDSSYEQYF.

This chain connects TRBV2 to TRBJ2-5; D is unclear. Germline CDR1 and CDR2: SNHLY and FYNNEI. The CDR3 extends over 13 amino acids. The V and J ends lost 3 bases and 7 bases respectively, with 12 bases between them. CDR3 bases: TGTGCCAGCAGTGATGATTGGGTAGGGACCCAGTACTTC. Its protein is CASSDDWVGTQYF.

This clone was counted a single time. This chain joins TRBV5-1 and TRBJ1-1; D may be TRBD1 (5 bases). The V end lost 4 bases, the J end lost 3 bases, and 13 bases lay between the germline ends. Germline-derived CDR1 and CDR2 are SGHRS and YFSETQ. CDR3 length: 14 amino acids. The CDR3 DNA reads as TGCGCCAGCAGCCCACAGACAGCCCACACTGAAGCTTTCTTT. Its protein is CASSPQTAHTEAFF.

This rearrangement joins TRBV6-1 to TRBJ2-2, with TRBD2 identical over 7 bases. With V trimmed by 10 bases and J by 7 bases, 15 bases remained unmatched. In germline, CDR1 is MNHNS, CDR2 SASEGT. The CDR3 has 15 residues. The CDR3: CATLLAARRFGELFF. DNA for the CDR3: TGTGCCACCCTCCTAGCGGCCCGTCGGTTCGGGGAGCTGTTTTTT.

Comments on this clone: The sample carries other DNA sequences with the same CDR3. The chain joins TRBV18 to TRBJ2-1, with D perhaps TRBD2 (6 bases). Trimming took 0 bases from V and 10 from J, leaving 13 bases between them. The CDR3 loop spans 14 amino acids. Germline V lookup: CDR1 KGHSH, CDR2 LQKENI. For the CDR3, the DNA is TGTGCCAGCTCACCACCAGAACTTAGCGGCGAGCAGTTCTTC. The encoded protein is CASSPPELSGEQFF.